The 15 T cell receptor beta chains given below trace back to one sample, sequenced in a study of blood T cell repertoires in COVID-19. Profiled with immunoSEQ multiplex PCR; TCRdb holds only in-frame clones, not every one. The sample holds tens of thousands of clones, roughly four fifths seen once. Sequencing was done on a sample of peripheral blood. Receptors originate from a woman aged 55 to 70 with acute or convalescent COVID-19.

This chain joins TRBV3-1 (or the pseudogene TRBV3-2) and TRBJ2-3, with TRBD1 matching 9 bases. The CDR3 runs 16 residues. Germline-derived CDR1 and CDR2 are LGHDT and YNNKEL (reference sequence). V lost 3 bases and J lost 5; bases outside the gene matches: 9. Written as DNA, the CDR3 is TGTGCCAGCAGCCATTGGACAGGGGAGGCCCGAGATACGCAGTATTTT. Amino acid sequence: CASSHWTGEARDTQYF.

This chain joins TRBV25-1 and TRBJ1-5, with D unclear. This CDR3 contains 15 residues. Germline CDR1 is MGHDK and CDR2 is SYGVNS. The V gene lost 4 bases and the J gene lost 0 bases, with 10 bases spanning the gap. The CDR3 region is CASSGVGSSNQPQHF. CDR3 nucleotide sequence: TGTGCCAGCAGTGGAGTCGGGAGTAGCAATCAGCCCCAGCATTTT.

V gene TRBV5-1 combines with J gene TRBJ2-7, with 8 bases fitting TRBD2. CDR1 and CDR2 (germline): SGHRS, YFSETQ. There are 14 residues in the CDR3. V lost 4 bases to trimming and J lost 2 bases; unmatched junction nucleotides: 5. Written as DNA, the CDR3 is TGCGCCAGCAGCGTGGATAGCGGGGCCTACGAGCAGTACTTC. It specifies CASSVDSGAYEQYF.

The CDR3 is CAISEGRDGAVADPSRATDTQYF. In DNA form, the CDR3 reads TGTGCCATCAGTGAGGGGCGGGATGGTGCGGTGGCAGACCCCTCAAGAGCCACAGATACGCAGTATTTT. This chain connects TRBV10-3 to TRBJ2-3; a weak D match, TRBD2 (6 bases). The V end lost 2 bases, the J end lost 2 bases, and 35 bases lay between the germline ends. This CDR3 is built from 23 residues. The V gene's germline CDR1 is ENHRY and CDR2 SYGVKD.

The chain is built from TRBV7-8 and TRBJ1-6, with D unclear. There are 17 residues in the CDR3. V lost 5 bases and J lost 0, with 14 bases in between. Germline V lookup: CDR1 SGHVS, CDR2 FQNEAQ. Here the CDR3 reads CASSKERPSSYNSPLHF. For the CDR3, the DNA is TGTGCCAGCAGCAAGGAGCGTCCGAGCTCCTATAATTCACCCCTCCACTTT.

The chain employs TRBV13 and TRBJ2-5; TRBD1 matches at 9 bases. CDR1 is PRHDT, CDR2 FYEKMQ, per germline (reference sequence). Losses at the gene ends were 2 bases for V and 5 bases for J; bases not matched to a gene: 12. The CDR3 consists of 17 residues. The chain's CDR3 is CASSLRSTGGGSETQYF. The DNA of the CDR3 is TGTGCCAGCAGCTTACGGAGCACAGGGGGCGGGTCGGAGACCCAGTACTTC. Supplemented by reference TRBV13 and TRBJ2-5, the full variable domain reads AAGVIQSPRHLIKEKRETATLKCYPIPRHDTVYWYQQGPGQDPQFLISFYEKMQSDKGSIPDRFSAQQFSDYHSELNMSSLELGDSALYFCASSLRSTGGGSETQYFGPGTRLLVL.

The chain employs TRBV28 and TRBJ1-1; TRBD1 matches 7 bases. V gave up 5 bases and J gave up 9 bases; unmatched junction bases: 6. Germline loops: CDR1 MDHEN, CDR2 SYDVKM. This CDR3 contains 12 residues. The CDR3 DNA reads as TGTGCCAGCAGTACAGGGGAATCCAAAGCTTTCTTT. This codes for CASSTGESKAFF. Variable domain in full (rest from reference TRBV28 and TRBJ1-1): DVKVTQSSRYLVKRTGEKVFLECVQDMDHENMFWYRQDPGLGLRLIYFSYDVKMKEKGDIPEGYSVSREKKERFSLILESASTNQTSMYLCASSTGESKAFFGQGTRLTVV.

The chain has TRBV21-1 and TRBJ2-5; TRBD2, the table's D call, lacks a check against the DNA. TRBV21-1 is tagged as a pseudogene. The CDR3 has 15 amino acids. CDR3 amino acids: CASGRIAGEEETQYF. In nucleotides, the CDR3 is TGTGCCAGTGGCCGGATAGCGGGAGAGGAAGAGACCCAGTACTTC.

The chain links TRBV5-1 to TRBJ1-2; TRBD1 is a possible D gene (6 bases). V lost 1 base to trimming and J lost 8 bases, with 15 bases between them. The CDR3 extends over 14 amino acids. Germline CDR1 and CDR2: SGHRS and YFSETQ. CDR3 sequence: CASSLFNRATGYTF. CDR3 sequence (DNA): TGCGCCAGCAGCTTGTTTAACAGGGCGACGGGCTACACCTTC. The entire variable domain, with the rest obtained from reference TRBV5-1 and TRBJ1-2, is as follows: KAGVTQTPRYLIKTRGQQVTLSCSPISGHRSVSWYQQTPGQGLQFLFEYFSETQRNKGNFPGRFSGRQFSNSRSEMNVSTLELGDSALYLCASSLFNRATGYTFGSGTRLTVV.

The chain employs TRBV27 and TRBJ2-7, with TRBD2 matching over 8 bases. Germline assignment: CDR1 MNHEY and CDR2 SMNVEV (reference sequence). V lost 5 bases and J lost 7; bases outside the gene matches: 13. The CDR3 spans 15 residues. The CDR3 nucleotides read TGTGCCAGCAGTCCCCGCGGAGCGGGAGTGGGAGAGCAGTACTTC. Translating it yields CASSPRGAGVGEQYF.

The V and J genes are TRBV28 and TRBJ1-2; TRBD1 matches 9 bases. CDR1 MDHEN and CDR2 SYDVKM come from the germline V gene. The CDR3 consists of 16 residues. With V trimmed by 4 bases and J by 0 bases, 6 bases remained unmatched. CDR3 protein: CASSSSWDRANYGYTF. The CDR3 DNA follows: TGTGCCAGCAGTTCCTCTTGGGACAGGGCTAACTATGGCTACACCTTC.

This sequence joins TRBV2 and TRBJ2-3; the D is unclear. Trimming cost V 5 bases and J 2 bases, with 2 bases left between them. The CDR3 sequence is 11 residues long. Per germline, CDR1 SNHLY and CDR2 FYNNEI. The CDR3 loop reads CASSLTDTQYF. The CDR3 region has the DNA TGTGCCAGCAGTCTCACAGATACGCAGTATTTT.

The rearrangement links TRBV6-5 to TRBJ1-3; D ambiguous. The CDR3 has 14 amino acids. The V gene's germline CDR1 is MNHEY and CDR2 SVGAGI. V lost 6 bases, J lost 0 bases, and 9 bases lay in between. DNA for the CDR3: TGTGCCAGCAGACAGACCTTCTCTGGAAACACCATATATTTT. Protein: CASRQTFSGNTIYF.

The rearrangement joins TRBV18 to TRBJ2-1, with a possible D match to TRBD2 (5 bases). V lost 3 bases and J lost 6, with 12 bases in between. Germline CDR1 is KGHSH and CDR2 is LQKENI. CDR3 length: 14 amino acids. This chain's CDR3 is CASSPNGLTNEQFF. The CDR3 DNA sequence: TGTGCCAGCTCACCTAATGGACTGACCAATGAGCAGTTCTTC.

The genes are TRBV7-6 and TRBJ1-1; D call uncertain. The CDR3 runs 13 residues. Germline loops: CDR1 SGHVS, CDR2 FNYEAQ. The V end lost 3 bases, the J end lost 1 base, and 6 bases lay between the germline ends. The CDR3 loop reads CASSFARNTEAFF. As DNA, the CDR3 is TGTGCCAGCAGCTTTGCGCGGAACACTGAAGCTTTCTTT.